A selection of T cell receptor beta chains follows, all from one sample in a study of ipilimumab plus nivolumab after autologous stem cell transplantation. Sequenced by immunoSEQ multiplex PCR; TCRdb stores in-frame clones only, minus some. Among some 45,000 clones listed, 88% were seen once. The sequencing here drew on PBMCs, taken in a trial of ipilimumab plus nivolumab as post-transplant consolidation. These receptors came from a male donor with multiple myeloma. CDR3s include the opening cysteine and the closing phenylalanine or tryptophan. Fields, in order: CDR3 protein, CDR3 DNA, D gene, clone size, V gene, CDR3 length, J gene. The D gene is left open where the match is weak. Part of the rows lack a size; the others show once, few, many or a class for expanded clones.

CASSLAGTGRETQYF | TGCGCCAGCAGCTTAGCCGGGACAGGGAGAGAGACCCAGTACTTC | TRBD1 | - | TRBV5-1 | 15 | TRBJ2-5
CSVDSPDRVKGYTF | TGCAGCGTTGATTCCCCGGACAGGGTTAAGGGCTACACCTTC | TRBD1 | - | TRBV29-1 | 14 | TRBJ1-2
CASRTSGLGETQYF | TGTGCCAGCCGTACCTCCGGCCTGGGTGAGACCCAGTACTTC | - | - | TRBV18 | 14 | TRBJ2-5
CASSSSGGANQPQHF | TGTGCCAGCAGCTCCTCAGGAGGGGCCAATCAGCCCCAGCATTTT | - | - | TRBV7-3 | 15 | TRBJ1-5
CASTPREAYEQYF | TGTGCCAGCACCCCCAGGGAGGCTTACGAGCAGTACTTC | - | - | TRBV6-5 | 13 | TRBJ2-7
CATSRDRKFSHSYEQYF | TGTGCCACCAGCAGAGATCGGAAGTTTTCACACTCCTACGAGCAGTACTTC | - | - | TRBV15 | 17 | TRBJ2-7
CASRRWWDNQETQYF | TGTGCCAGTAGGAGATGGTGGGACAACCAAGAGACCCAGTACTTC | - | - | TRBV19 | 15 | TRBJ2-5
CAWLKKSSGNTIYF | TGTGCCTGGTTAAAGAAAAGCTCTGGAAACACCATATATTTT | - | - | TRBV30 | 14 | TRBJ1-3
CASSQSGGVVTTDTQYF | TGCGCCAGCAGCCAATCGGGGGGGGTAGTTACCACAGATACGCAGTATTTT | TRBD2 | - | TRBV4-1 | 17 | TRBJ2-3
CASSAETGVETQYF | TGTGCCAGCAGTGCTGAAACAGGAGTAGAGACCCAGTACTTC | - | - | TRBV2 | 14 | TRBJ2-5
CASSPGTSGSNEQFF | TGTGCCAGCAGCCCCGGGACTAGCGGATCCAATGAGCAGTTCTTC | TRBD2 | - | TRBV7-3 | 15 | TRBJ2-1
CSVNPTGGGEKLFF | TGCAGCGTTAACCCAACAGGGGGAGGCGAAAAACTGTTTTTT | TRBD1 | - | TRBV29-1 | 14 | TRBJ1-4
CSVEDLGETQYF | TGCAGCGTTGAAGATCTAGGAGAGACCCAGTACTTC | - | - | TRBV29-1 | 12 | TRBJ2-5
CASSLGARVSYEQYF | TGTGCCAGCAGCTTGGGGGCGCGAGTCTCCTACGAGCAGTACTTC | - | - | TRBV5-4 | 15 | TRBJ2-7
CASSLKAGATYNEQFF | TGTGCCAGCAGTTTAAAAGCGGGAGCCACCTACAATGAGCAGTTCTTC | TRBD2 | - | TRBV27 | 16 | TRBJ2-1
CASSEELAGAKNIQYF | TGTGCCAGCAGTGAAGAACTAGCGGGAGCCAAAAACATTCAGTACTTC | TRBD2 | - | TRBV2 | 16 | TRBJ2-4
CASSKGGSLSGNTIYF | TGTGCCAGCAGCAAGGGGGGTTCTCTCTCTGGAAACACCATATATTTT | - | - | TRBV7-2 | 16 | TRBJ1-3
CASSLVTMRTVNTEAFF | TGTGCCAGCAGCTTGGTAACCATGCGGACGGTTAACACTGAAGCTTTCTTT | - | once | TRBV5-6 | 17 | TRBJ1-1
CASRRTGQAYGYTF | TGTGCCAGCAGGCGGACGGGACAGGCCTACGGCTACACCTTC | TRBD1 | - | TRBV28 | 14 | TRBJ1-2
CASSPRGRETQYF | TGTGCCAGTAGTCCGAGGGGGAGGGAGACCCAGTACTTC | - | few | TRBV19 | 13 | TRBJ2-5
CASSLMREKAYEQYF | TGTGCCAGCAGCTTAATGCGGGAAAAAGCCTACGAGCAGTACTTC | - | - | TRBV7-3 | 15 | TRBJ2-7
CAWSGDPRTEAFF | TGTGCCTGGAGTGGGGACCCGCGGACTGAAGCTTTCTTT | - | - | TRBV30 | 13 | TRBJ1-1
CASSPAENNEQFF | TGCGCCAGCAGCCCAGCGGAAAACAATGAGCAGTTCTTC | - | once | TRBV5-1 | 13 | TRBJ2-1
CASSLAERYEQYF | TGTGCCAGCAGCTTAGCGGAGCGCTACGAGCAGTACTTC | - | - | TRBV7-8 | 13 | TRBJ2-7
CASSEVGDSPLHF | TGTGCCAGCAGCGAAGTAGGCGATTCACCCCTCCACTTT | - | - | TRBV5-5 | 13 | TRBJ1-6
CASSLVPTGELFF | TGTGCCAGCAGCTTGGTCCCGACCGGGGAGCTGTTTTTT | - | - | TRBV5-5 | 13 | TRBJ2-2
CATFGDTPNTGELFF | TGCGCCACCTTCGGGGACACCCCGAACACCGGGGAGCTGTTTTTT | - | - | TRBV5-1 | 15 | TRBJ2-2
CASRPGQGPGYTF | TGTGCCAGCAGGCCGGGACAGGGACCTGGCTACACCTTC | TRBD1 | - | TRBV6-5 | 13 | TRBJ1-2
CASSLLAGAYEQYF | TGTGCCAGCAGCCTACTAGCGGGGGCCTACGAGCAGTACTTC | TRBD2 | - | TRBV7-2 | 14 | TRBJ2-7
CASSLRRTGLSDTQYF | TGTGCCAGCAGCCTGAGGAGGACAGGCCTTTCGGATACGCAGTATTTT | TRBD1 | - | TRBV7-9 | 16 | TRBJ2-3
CASSLWGMNTEAFF | TGTGCCAGCAGTTTATGGGGGATGAACACTGAAGCTTTCTTT | - | - | TRBV27 | 14 | TRBJ1-1
CASRLRGLGTEAFF | TGTGCCAGCAGGCTCAGGGGGCTAGGGACTGAAGCTTTCTTT | TRBD1 | - | TRBV6-1 | 14 | TRBJ1-1
CASSFGQMNTEAFF | TGTGCCAGCAGCTTCGGGCAGATGAACACTGAAGCTTTCTTT | - | - | TRBV7-9 | 14 | TRBJ1-1
CASTQGQSNTEAFF | TGTGCCAGCACCCAAGGACAGTCGAACACTGAAGCTTTCTTT | - | - | TRBV7-3 | 14 | TRBJ1-1
CASSLEDTQYF | TGTGCCAGCAGCTTAGAGGATACGCAGTATTTT | - | once | TRBV5-4 | 11 | TRBJ2-3
CASRSGGRTEAFF | TGTGCCAGCAGGTCAGGGGGGAGGACTGAAGCTTTCTTT | TRBD1 | - | TRBV28 | 13 | TRBJ1-1
CASRSGQGEEGYTF | TGCGCCAGCAGATCCGGACAGGGAGAGGAAGGCTACACCTTC | TRBD1 | - | TRBV10-2 | 14 | TRBJ1-2
CASSPRGSGDAYEQYF | TGTGCCAGCTCACCTAGGGGAAGTGGGGATGCCTACGAGCAGTACTTC | - | once | TRBV18 | 16 | TRBJ2-7
CASSLDSRTGDEQYF | TGTGCCAGCAGCTTGGACTCCCGGACAGGGGACGAGCAGTACTTC | TRBD1 | few | TRBV5-4 | 15 | TRBJ2-7
CAWSESTGEQPQHF | TGTGCCTGGAGCGAATCCACAGGGGAGCAGCCCCAGCATTTT | TRBD1 | - | TRBV30 | 14 | TRBJ1-5
CASSPLEVSGNSPLHF | TGCGCCAGCAGCCCTCTGGAGGTTTCGGGTAATTCACCCCTCCACTTT | - | - | TRBV5-1 | 16 | TRBJ1-6
CASRQGRYEQYF | TGTGCCAGCAGACAGGGCCGCTACGAGCAGTACTTC | - | - | TRBV25-1 | 12 | TRBJ2-7
CASSQGRGANEKLFF | TGCGCCAGCAGCCAAGGAAGGGGTGCTAATGAAAAACTGTTTTTT | - | - | TRBV4-1 | 15 | TRBJ1-4
CASEWTSGANVLTF | TGTGCCAGTGAGTGGACCTCTGGGGCCAACGTCCTGACTTTC | - | - | TRBV19 | 14 | TRBJ2-6
CASSRGSEKLFF | TGTGCCAGCAGTCGGGGAAGTGAAAAACTGTTTTTT | - | - | TRBV6-1 | 12 | TRBJ1-4
CASSLNGASFNEQFF | TGTGCCAGCAGCTTGAACGGTGCCTCCTTCAATGAGCAGTTCTTC | - | few | TRBV5-8 | 15 | TRBJ2-1
CASSLAIDRSNSPLHF | TGTGCCAGCAGCTTAGCTATAGACAGGAGCAATTCACCCCTCCACTTT | - | once | TRBV7-2 | 16 | TRBJ1-6
CASSVVGSGSSGELFF | TGTGCCAGCAGCGTAGTTGGTAGCGGGAGTTCCGGGGAGCTGTTTTTT | TRBD2 | - | TRBV9 | 16 | TRBJ2-2
CASILGTHRGQPQHF | TGTGCCAGCATCCTGGGGACACACAGGGGACAGCCCCAGCATTTT | TRBD1 | - | TRBV6-1 | 15 | TRBJ1-5
CASSATSSSYNEQFF | TGCGCCAGCAGCGCCACATCCAGCTCCTACAATGAGCAGTTCTTC | - | - | TRBV5-1 | 15 | TRBJ2-1
CASNRAPYEQYF | TGTGCCAGCAACCGGGCCCCCTACGAGCAGTACTTC | - | - | TRBV5-5 | 12 | TRBJ2-7
CASSRTENTGELFF | TGTGCCAGCTCACGCACAGAGAACACCGGGGAGCTGTTTTTT | - | - | TRBV18 | 14 | TRBJ2-2
CASGPEKLFF | TGTGCCAGCGGGCCCGAAAAACTGTTTTTT | - | - | TRBV19 | 10 | TRBJ1-4
CASSLFTGGPSNEQFF | TGTGCCAGCAGTTTATTCACGGGAGGGCCCTCGAATGAGCAGTTCTTC | TRBD2 | - | TRBV28 | 16 | TRBJ2-1
CASSFGGTYYGYTF | TGTGCCAGCAGTTTTGGAGGGACCTACTATGGCTACACCTTC | - | once | TRBV28 | 14 | TRBJ1-2